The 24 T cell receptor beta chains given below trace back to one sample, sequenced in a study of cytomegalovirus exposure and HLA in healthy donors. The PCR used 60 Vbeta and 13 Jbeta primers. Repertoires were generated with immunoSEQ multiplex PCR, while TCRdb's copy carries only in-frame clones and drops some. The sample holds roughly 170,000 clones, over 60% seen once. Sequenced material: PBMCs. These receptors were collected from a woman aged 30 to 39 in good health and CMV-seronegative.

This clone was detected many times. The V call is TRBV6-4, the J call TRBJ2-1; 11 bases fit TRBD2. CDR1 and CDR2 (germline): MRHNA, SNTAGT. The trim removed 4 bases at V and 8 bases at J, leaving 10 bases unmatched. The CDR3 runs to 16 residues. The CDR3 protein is CASSVVSGGASDEQFF. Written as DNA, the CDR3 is TGTGCCAGCAGTGTCGTTAGCGGGGGGGCCTCGGATGAGCAGTTCTTC.

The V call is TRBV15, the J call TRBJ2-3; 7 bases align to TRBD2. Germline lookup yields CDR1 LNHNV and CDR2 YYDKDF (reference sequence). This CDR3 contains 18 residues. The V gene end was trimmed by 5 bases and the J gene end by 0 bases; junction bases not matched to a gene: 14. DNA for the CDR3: TGTGCCACCAGCGGGAGATCCCATAGCGGGTCTAGCACAGATACGCAGTATTTT. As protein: CATSGRSHSGSSTDTQYF.

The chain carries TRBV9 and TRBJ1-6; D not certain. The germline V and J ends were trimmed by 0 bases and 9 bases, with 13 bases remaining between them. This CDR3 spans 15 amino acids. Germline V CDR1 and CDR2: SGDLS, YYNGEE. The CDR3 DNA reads TGTGCCAGCAGCGTAGATGGTGGTGAGCCTTCACCCCTCCACTTT. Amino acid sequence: CASSVDGGEPSPLHF.

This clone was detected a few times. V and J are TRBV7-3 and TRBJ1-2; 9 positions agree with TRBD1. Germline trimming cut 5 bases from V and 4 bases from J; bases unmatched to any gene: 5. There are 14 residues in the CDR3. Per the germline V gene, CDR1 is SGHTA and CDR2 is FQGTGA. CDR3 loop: CASSDGQGRYGYTF. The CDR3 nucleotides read TGTGCCAGCAGCGACGGACAGGGGCGCTATGGCTACACCTTC.

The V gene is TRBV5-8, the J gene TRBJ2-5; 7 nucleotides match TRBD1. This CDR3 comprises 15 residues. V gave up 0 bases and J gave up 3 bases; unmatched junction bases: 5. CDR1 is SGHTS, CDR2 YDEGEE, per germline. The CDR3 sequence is CASSLGYGTEETQYF. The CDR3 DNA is TGTGCCAGCAGCTTGGGTTACGGGACAGAAGAGACCCAGTACTTC.

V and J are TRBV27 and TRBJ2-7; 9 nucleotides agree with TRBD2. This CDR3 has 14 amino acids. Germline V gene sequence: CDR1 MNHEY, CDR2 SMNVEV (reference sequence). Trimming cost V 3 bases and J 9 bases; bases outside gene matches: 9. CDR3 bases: TGTGCCAGCAGTTTTAGCGGGAGAACCGGCGGGCAGTACTTC. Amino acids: CASSFSGRTGGQYF.

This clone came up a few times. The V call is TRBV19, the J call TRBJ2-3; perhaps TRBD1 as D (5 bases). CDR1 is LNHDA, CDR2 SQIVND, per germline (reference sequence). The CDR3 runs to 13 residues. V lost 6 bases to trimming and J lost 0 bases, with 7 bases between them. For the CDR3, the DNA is TGTGCCAGTAGAACAGGAAGCACAGATACGCAGTATTTT. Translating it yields CASRTGSTDTQYF.

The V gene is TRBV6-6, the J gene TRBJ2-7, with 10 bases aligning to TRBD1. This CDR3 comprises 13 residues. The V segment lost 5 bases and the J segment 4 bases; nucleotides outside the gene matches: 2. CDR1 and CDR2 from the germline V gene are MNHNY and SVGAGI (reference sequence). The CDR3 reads CASSRDRGYEQYF. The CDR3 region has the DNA TGTGCCAGCAGTCGGGACAGGGGTTACGAGCAGTACTTC.

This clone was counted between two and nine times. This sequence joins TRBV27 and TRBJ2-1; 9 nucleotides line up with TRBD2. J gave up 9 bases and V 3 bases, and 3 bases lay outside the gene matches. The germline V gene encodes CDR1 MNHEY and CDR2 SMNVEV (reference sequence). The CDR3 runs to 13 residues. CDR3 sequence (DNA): TGTGCCAGCAGTTTCACGACTAGCGGTGAGCAGTTCTTC. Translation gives CASSFTTSGEQFF.

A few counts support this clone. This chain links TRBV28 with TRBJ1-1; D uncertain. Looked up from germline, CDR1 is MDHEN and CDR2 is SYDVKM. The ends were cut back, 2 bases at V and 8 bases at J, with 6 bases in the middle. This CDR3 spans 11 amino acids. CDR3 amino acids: CASSLIREAFF. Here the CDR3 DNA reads TGTGCCAGCAGTTTAATACGGGAAGCTTTCTTT.

This CDR3 is CASSYSRLTEDQPQHF. Here the CDR3 DNA reads TGTGCCAGCAGTTACTCCCGGCTGACAGAGGATCAGCCCCAGCATTTT. This rearrangement joins TRBV6-6 to TRBJ1-5, with TRBD1 as a possible D gene (5 bases). Germline assignment: CDR1 MNHNY and CDR2 SVGAGI (reference sequence). Trimming took 0 bases from V and 5 from J, leaving 14 bases between them. There are 16 residues in the CDR3.

In nucleotides, the CDR3 is TGTGCCAGCAGCTTCCGGGACAGGGGGCTTGGCTACACCTTC. Translation: CASSFRDRGLGYTF. The chain joins TRBV7-9 to TRBJ1-2; the match to TRBD1 covers 12 bases. The CDR3 sequence is 14 residues long. The V segment lost 3 bases and the J segment 7 bases; nucleotides outside the gene matches: 3. Germline V CDR1 and CDR2: SEHNR, FQNEAQ (reference sequence).

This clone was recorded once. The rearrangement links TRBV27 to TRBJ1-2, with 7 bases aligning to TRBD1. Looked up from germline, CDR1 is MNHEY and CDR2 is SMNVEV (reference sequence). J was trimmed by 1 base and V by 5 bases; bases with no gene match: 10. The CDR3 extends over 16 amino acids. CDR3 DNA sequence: TGTGCCAGCAGTCAATCTACAGGGGAATATAACTATGGCTACACCTTC. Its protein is CASSQSTGEYNYGYTF.

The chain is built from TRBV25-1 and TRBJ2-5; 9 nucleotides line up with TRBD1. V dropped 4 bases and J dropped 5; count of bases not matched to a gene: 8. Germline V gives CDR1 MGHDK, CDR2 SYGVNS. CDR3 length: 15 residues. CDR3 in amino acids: CASSAYRGREETQYF. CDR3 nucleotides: TGTGCCAGCAGTGCCTACAGGGGGCGGGAGGAGACCCAGTACTTC.

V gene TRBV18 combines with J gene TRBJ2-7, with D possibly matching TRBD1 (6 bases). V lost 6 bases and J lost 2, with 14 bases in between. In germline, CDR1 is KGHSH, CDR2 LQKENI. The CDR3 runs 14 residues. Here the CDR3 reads CASSQFGQTYEQYF. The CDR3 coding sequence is TGTGCCAGCTCCCAATTCGGACAGACCTACGAGCAGTACTTC.

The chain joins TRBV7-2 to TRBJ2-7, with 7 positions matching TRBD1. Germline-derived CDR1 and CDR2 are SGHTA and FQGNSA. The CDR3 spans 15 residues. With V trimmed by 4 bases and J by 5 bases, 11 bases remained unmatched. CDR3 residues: CASSSPDREQNEQYF. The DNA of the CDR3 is TGTGCCAGCAGCTCGCCCGACAGGGAGCAAAACGAGCAGTACTTC.

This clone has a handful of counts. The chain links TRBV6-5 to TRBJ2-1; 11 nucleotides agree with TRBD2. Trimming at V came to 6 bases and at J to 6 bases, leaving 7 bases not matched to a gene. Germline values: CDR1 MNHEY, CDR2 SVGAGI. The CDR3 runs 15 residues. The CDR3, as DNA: TGTGCCAGCAGCTCGACTAGCGGGGAGTTCAATGAGCAGTTCTTC. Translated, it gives CASSSTSGEFNEQFF.

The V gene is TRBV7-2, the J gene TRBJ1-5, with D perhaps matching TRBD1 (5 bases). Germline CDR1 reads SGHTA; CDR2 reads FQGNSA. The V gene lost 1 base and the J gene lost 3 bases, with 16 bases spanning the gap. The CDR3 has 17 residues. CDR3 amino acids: CASSLELRAGNNQPQHF. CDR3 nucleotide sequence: TGTGCCAGCAGCTTAGAACTACGGGCAGGGAACAATCAGCCCCAGCATTTT.

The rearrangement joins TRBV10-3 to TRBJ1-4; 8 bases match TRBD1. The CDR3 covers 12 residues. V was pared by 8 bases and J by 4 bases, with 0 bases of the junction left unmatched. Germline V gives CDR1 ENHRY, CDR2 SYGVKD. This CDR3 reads CAIGQGNEKLFF. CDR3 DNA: TGTGCCATCGGACAGGGTAATGAAAAACTGTTTTTT.

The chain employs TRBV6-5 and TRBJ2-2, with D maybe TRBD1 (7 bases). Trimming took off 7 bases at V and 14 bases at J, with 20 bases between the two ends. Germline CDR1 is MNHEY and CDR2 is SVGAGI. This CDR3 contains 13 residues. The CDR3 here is CASTRIPGGRLFF. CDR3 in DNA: TGTGCCAGCACCAGAATCCCAGGGGGGCGACTGTTTTTT.

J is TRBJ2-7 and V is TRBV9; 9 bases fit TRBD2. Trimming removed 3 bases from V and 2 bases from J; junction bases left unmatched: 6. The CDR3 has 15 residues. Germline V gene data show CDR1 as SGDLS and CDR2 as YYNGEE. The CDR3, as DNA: TGTGCCAGCAGCGCGGGGGGCGGGGGGGCCTACGAGCAGTACTTC. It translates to CASSAGGGGAYEQYF.

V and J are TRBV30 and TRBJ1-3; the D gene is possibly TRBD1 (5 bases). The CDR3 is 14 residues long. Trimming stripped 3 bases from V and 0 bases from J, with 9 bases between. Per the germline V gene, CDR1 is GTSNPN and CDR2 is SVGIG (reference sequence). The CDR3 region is CAWRDSLSGNTIYF. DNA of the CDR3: TGTGCCTGGAGAGACAGTCTCTCTGGAAACACCATATATTTT.

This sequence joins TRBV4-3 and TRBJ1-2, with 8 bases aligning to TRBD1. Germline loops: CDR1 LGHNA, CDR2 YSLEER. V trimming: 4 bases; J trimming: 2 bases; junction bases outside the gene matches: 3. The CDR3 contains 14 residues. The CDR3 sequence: CASSPRTGNYGYTF. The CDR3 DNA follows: TGCGCCAGCAGCCCTCGGACAGGGAACTATGGCTACACCTTC.

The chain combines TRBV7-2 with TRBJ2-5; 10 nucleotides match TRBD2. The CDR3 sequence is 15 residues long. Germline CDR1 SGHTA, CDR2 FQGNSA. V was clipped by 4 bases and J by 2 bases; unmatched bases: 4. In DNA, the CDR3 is TGTGCCAGCAGCTCGACTAGCGGGCTTCAAGAGACCCAGTACTTC. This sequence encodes CASSSTSGLQETQYF.